Listed below are T cell receptor beta chains from one sample, sequenced in a study of blood T cell repertoires in COVID-19. The table came from immunoSEQ multiplex PCR; TCRdb's copy has only in-frame clones and leaves some out. The data hold about 130,000 clones, with about 87% observed a single time. Sequencing input: peripheral blood. The origin of the receptors is a woman aged 60-70 years with acute or convalescent COVID-19. Each CDR3 is given with its conserved first and last residue. Fields, in order: J gene, V gene, clone size, D gene, CDR3 protein, CDR3 DNA. A D gene is named only where the DNA matches it firmly. Clone sizes are given selectively: once, few, many, or a class where the clone is expanded.

TRBJ2-1	TRBV29-1	NA	TRBD2	CSVRLAGGTGNEQFF	TGCAGCGTTCGGCTAGCGGGAGGGACGGGCAATGAGCAGTTCTTC
TRBJ1-2	TRBV19	NA	TRBD1	CASTSTGALSLSNYGYTF	TGTGCCAGTACCTCAACAGGGGCCCTTTCTTTGAGCAACTATGGCTACACCTTC
TRBJ2-1	TRBV7-9	NA	NA	CASSRDSNEQFF	TGTGCCAGCAGCAGAGACAGCAATGAGCAGTTCTTC
TRBJ1-1	TRBV27	NA	TRBD1	CASSPGTGVTEAFF	TGTGCCAGCAGTCCAGGGACAGGGGTAACTGAAGCTTTCTTT
TRBJ1-6	TRBV27	NA	NA	CASRDLGSSYNSPLHF	TGTGCCAGCAGAGACCTAGGGAGCTCCTATAATTCACCCCTCCACTTT
TRBJ2-7	TRBV7-8	NA	TRBD1	CASSLSPGQIYEQYF	TGTGCCAGCAGCTTATCGCCGGGACAGATCTACGAGCAGTACTTC
TRBJ2-2	TRBV10-1	NA	NA	CASSPSSRTGELFF	TGCGCCAGCAGCCCCTCCAGTCGCACCGGGGAGCTGTTTTTT
TRBJ1-1	TRBV5-8	NA	TRBD1	CASSYMTGTGNTEAFF	TGTGCCAGCAGCTACATGACCGGGACAGGGAACACTGAAGCTTTCTTT
TRBJ2-1	TRBV30	NA	TRBD1	CAWSRQGIYNEQFF	TGTGCCTGGAGTCGACAGGGGATCTACAATGAGCAGTTCTTC
TRBJ2-5	TRBV15	NA	TRBD2	CATSRAAGGQETQYF	TGTGCCACCAGCAGAGCAGCGGGAGGGCAAGAGACCCAGTACTTC
TRBJ2-7	TRBV12-3/TRBV12-4	NA	TRBD1	CASRQGARQEQYF	TGTGCCAGCAGACAGGGGGCGCGTCAGGAGCAGTACTTC
TRBJ1-1	TRBV23-1	NA	TRBD1	CASHRGQGYEAFF	TGCGCCAGCCACAGAGGACAGGGATATGAAGCTTTCTTT
TRBJ2-3	TRBV5-1	NA	NA	CASSLTATGSTAADTQYF	TGCGCCAGCAGCTTGACCGCCACAGGGTCCACTGCCGCAGATACGCAGTATTTT
TRBJ2-5	TRBV6-5	NA	TRBD2	CASSYSGSRETQYF	TGTGCCAGCAGTTACAGCGGGAGCCGGGAGACCCAGTACTTC
TRBJ1-2	TRBV3-1/TRBV3-2	NA	NA	CASSDLTYGYTF	TGTGCCAGCAGCGACCTGACTTATGGCTACACCTTC
TRBJ2-1	TRBV5-5	NA	TRBD2	CASSSLAGWGNEQFF	TGTGCCAGCAGCTCTCTAGCGGGATGGGGGAATGAGCAGTTCTTC
TRBJ1-4	TRBV2	NA	NA	CASSDPSGPNEKLFF	TGTGCCAGCAGCGATCCTTCGGGTCCCAATGAAAAACTGTTTTTT
TRBJ2-7	TRBV7-2	once	TRBD2	CASSSGLGYYEQYF	TGTGCCAGCAGCTCGGGACTAGGATACTACGAGCAGTACTTC
TRBJ1-1	TRBV5-1	NA	NA	CASRRHNTEAFF	TGCGCCAGCAGGCGGCATAACACTGAAGCTTTCTTT
TRBJ1-5	TRBV2	NA	TRBD1	CASSGTGDNQPQHF	TGTGCCAGCAGTGGGACAGGGGACAATCAGCCCCAGCATTTT
TRBJ1-1	TRBV3-1/TRBV3-2	NA	NA	CASSPLDRSNTEAFF	TGTGCCAGCAGCCCGTTGGACAGATCGAACACTGAAGCTTTCTTT
TRBJ2-7	TRBV30	NA	TRBD2	CAWMTSGINYEQYF	TGTGCCTGGATGACTAGCGGGATAAACTACGAGCAGTACTTC